This is a list of T cell receptor beta chains from one sample in a study of blood T cell repertoires in COVID-19. Measured with immunoSEQ multiplex PCR; TCRdb has only the in-frame clones, and not every one. The sample has about 110,000 clones; 85% are singletons. Input material: peripheral blood. These receptor sequences come from a human donor in a cohort sampled during active COVID-19. The CDR3 runs from the conserved cysteine through the conserved F or W. The D gene is left open where the match is weak. Clone size, where shown, is once, few, many, or a class for clones that have expanded.

j_gene | v_gene | d_gene | abundance | CDR3nt | CDR3aa
TRBJ2-3 | TRBV30 | TRBD2 | - | TGTGCCTGGAGCTCTAGCGGGGGGGCCTGGGATACGCAGTATTTT | CAWSSSGGAWDTQYF
TRBJ2-7 | TRBV5-1 | TRBD2 | - | TGCGCCAGCAGCCCCTACGAGGGACTAGCGGGCGAGCAGTACTTC | CASSPYEGLAGEQYF
TRBJ1-3 | TRBV23-1 | TRBD1 | - | TGCGCCAAAGTTTACAGGGGCGTCTCGTACACCATATATTTT | CAKVYRGVSYTIYF
TRBJ2-5 | TRBV7-7 | - | - | TGTGCTAGCAGCTTTGGAACTAGCTACCAAGAGACCCAGTACTTC | CASSFGTSYQETQYF
TRBJ1-2 | TRBV27 | - | once | TGTGCCAGCAGTTCATCACAGGGCGATGGCTACACCTTC | CASSSSQGDGYTF
TRBJ2-5 | TRBV7-2 | TRBD1 | - | TGTGCCAGCAGCGTTTCTGACAGGGGGCAAGAGACCCAGTACTTC | CASSVSDRGQETQYF
TRBJ2-7 | TRBV6-2/TRBV6-3 | - | - | TGTGCCAGCAGCTCATGGGGGGTTTTGGGGTACGAGCAGTACTTC | CASSSWGVLGYEQYF
TRBJ2-1 | TRBV18 | - | once | TGTGCCAGCTCCCTCACCGATCCCCAGACGGGTGAGCAGTTCTTC | CASSLTDPQTGEQFF
TRBJ1-3 | TRBV7-2 | - | - | TGTGCCAGCAGCATACTAGGGTACTCTGGAAACACCATATATTTT | CASSILGYSGNTIYF
TRBJ1-1 | TRBV6-5 | - | - | TGTGCCAGCAGCTCGCCAGGGTATGAAGCTTTCTTT | CASSSPGYEAFF
TRBJ2-1 | TRBV7-8 | - | - | TGTGCCAGCAGCTTAGATGGCCGAAGCTCCTACAATGAGCAGTTCTTC | CASSLDGRSSYNEQFF
TRBJ2-5 | TRBV4-2 | TRBD2 | - | TGTGCCAGCAGCCAAGTTGGGTCTAGCGGGGGGACCCAGTACTTC | CASSQVGSSGGTQYF
TRBJ2-1 | TRBV6-5 | - | - | TGTGCCAGCAAGGGACTGCGGGGCGATGAGCAGTTCTTC | CASKGLRGDEQFF
TRBJ1-1 | TRBV18 | - | once | TGTGCCAGCTCACCGACCCCAGGCGACTATCGGGCTGAAGCTTTCTTT | CASSPTPGDYRAEAFF
TRBJ1-2 | TRBV12-3/TRBV12-4 | - | - | TGTGCCAGCAGACAGGGTTTCTATGGCTACACCTTC | CASRQGFYGYTF
TRBJ2-2 | TRBV7-2 | TRBD2 | - | TGTGCCAGCAGCTGGAGCGGGGGGGCAGTCACCGGGGAGCTGTTTTTT | CASSWSGGAVTGELFF
TRBJ2-7 | TRBV28 | TRBD1 | - | TGTGCCAGCAGTGCTCTCACAGGGGGCTCCTACGAGCAGTACTTC | CASSALTGGSYEQYF
TRBJ1-1 | TRBV28 | - | - | TGTGCCAGCAGAAAAACAGGATGGGGTGAAGCTTTCTTT | CASRKTGWGEAFF
TRBJ2-3 | TRBV28 | - | - | TGTGCCAGCAGAGCGTTGGCGTTGAGCACAGATACGCAGTATTTT | CASRALALSTDTQYF
TRBJ2-4 | TRBV7-3 | - | once | TGTGCCAGCAGCCATGGAGGAGGAAACATTCAGTACTTC | CASSHGGGNIQYF
TRBJ2-1 | TRBV7-9 | TRBD1 | - | TGTGCCAGCAGCCGCGACAGGGGGGCATACAATGAGCAGTTCTTC | CASSRDRGAYNEQFF
TRBJ1-2 | TRBV2 | TRBD1 | - | TGTGCCAGCAGCGGACAGGGGGGAAACTATGGCTACACCTTC | CASSGQGGNYGYTF
TRBJ1-2 | TRBV6-2/TRBV6-3 | TRBD1 | - | TGTGCCAGCAGTTGGGACAGCATTAACTATGGCTACACCTTC | CASSWDSINYGYTF
TRBJ2-3 | TRBV10-2 | - | - | TGCGCCAGCCGGGAAGGAGTTAGCACAGATACGCAGTATTTT | CASREGVSTDTQYF
TRBJ2-3 | TRBV2 | TRBD2 | - | TGTGCCAGCAGGAGAAGCGGGGGGGCTAACACAGATACGCAGTATTTT | CASRRSGGANTDTQYF
TRBJ2-7 | TRBV2 | - | - | TGTGCCAGCAGTCCGAGACTAACTAGCTCCTACGAGCAGTACTTC | CASSPRLTSSYEQYF
TRBJ1-2 | TRBV5-1 | TRBD1 | - | TGCGCCACCGCCCCCGGGACAGGGGGCTATGGCTACACCTTC | CATAPGTGGYGYTF
TRBJ2-2 | TRBV28 | TRBD2 | - | TGTGCCAGCAGTCTAGCGGGAGGCACCGGGGAGCTGTTTTTT | CASSLAGGTGELFF
TRBJ2-7 | TRBV27 | TRBD1 | - | TGTGCCAGTCCCTCGGGACAGACGCTTCATAGCGTTAGGGGCGAGCAGTACTTC | CASPSGQTLHSVRGEQYF
TRBJ1-5 | TRBV27 | - | - | TGTGCCAGCAGTCCCTCCCCTTATCAGCCCCAGCATTTT | CASSPSPYQPQHF
TRBJ2-3 | TRBV10-1 | TRBD2 | few | TGCGCCAGCAGTGAGTACGGGACTATCACAGATACGCAGTATTTT | CASSEYGTITDTQYF
TRBJ2-5 | TRBV5-1 | - | - | TGCGCCAGCAGCGCGGAGAATCAAGAGACCCAGTACTTC | CASSAENQETQYF
TRBJ2-1 | TRBV10-3 | TRBD2 | - | TGTGCCATCAGTGAGTCGGGCGGGGGATACAATGAGCAGTTCTTC | CAISESGGGYNEQFF
TRBJ2-3 | TRBV12-3/TRBV12-4 | - | - | TGTGCCAGCAGTTTTGTTCCGGATACGCAGTATTTT | CASSFVPDTQYF
TRBJ2-7 | TRBV27 | - | - | TGTGCCAGCGATTCGTGGCCCCCCGGCGGCGAGCAGTACTTC | CASDSWPPGGEQYF
TRBJ2-3 | TRBV28 | TRBD1 | - | TGTGCCAGCAGGACAGGGGGCGAGACAGATACGCAGTATTTT | CASRTGGETDTQYF
TRBJ1-1 | TRBV11-2 | TRBD1 | - | TGTGCCAGCAGCCCACGCCCCAGGGGGATGACTGAAGCTTTCTTT | CASSPRPRGMTEAFF
TRBJ1-4 | TRBV5-1 | - | - | TGCGCCAGCAGCTGGGGTTCGACCGGAGGAACTAATGAAAAACTGTTTTTT | CASSWGSTGGTNEKLFF
TRBJ2-5 | TRBV25-1 | TRBD2 | - | TGTGCCAGCGAGCGGGGTGGCGGACAAGAGACCCAGTACTTC | CASERGGGQETQYF
TRBJ2-1 | TRBV15 | TRBD2 | - | TGTGCCACCAGCAGAGAGCTACTAGCGGGGGGGCGAAATGAGCAGTTCTTC | CATSRELLAGGRNEQFF
TRBJ2-1 | TRBV7-9 | - | - | TGTGCCAGCAGCCAGTGGTTGAGCGCCCGAGGGAATGAGCAGTTCTTC | CASSQWLSARGNEQFF